Shown below are 4 T cell receptor beta chains from a single sample sequenced in a study of blood T cell repertoires in COVID-19 (dated by TCRdb to 2018 to 2021). The library was made by the immunoSEQ multiplex PCR assay. TCRdb re-hosts the immuneACCESS table, in-frame sequences only. Its copies lack some clones; in the studies checked, an unresolved V gene accounts for under half of them, and the cause for the rest is not known. Within this sample are over 300,000 clones, with about 83% of them counted one time only. The ten most abundant clones make up roughly 1.3% of the sample. The specimen sequenced was peripheral blood. These receptors were taken from a woman aged 45 to 65 with acute or convalescent COVID-19.

A word on this clone: The germline gene is not matched at one end of the junction; a read error may be the cause. The J gene is TRBJ1-1, the V gene TRBV2, with TRBD1 matching over 8 bases. Germline V gives CDR1 SNHLY, CDR2 FYNNEI. The CDR3 is 12 amino acids. CDR3 sequence (DNA): TGTGCCAGCAGCGGACAGGGTGCTGAGGCTTTCTTT. Translating it yields CASSGQGAEAFF.

The chain recombines TRBV6-5 with TRBJ1-5, with 9 bases fitting TRBD1. This CDR3 is built from 14 residues. Germline CDR1 is MNHEY and CDR2 is SVGAGI. V was pared by 5 bases and J by 7 bases, with 6 bases of the junction left unmatched. The CDR3 reads CASSRRTGDQPQHF. CDR3 nucleotide sequence: TGTGCCAGCAGTAGGAGGACAGGGGACCAGCCCCAGCATTTT.

This clone was seen only a few times. J is TRBJ2-7 and V is TRBV20-1; D possibly corresponds to TRBD2 (5 bases). Germline values: CDR1 DFQATT, CDR2 SNEGSKA (reference sequence). V was trimmed by 4 bases and J by 4 bases, leaving 8 bases between them. This CDR3 is built from 11 residues. The CDR3 here is CSAKGGYEQYV. CDR3 in DNA: TGCAGTGCTAAAGGAGGTTACGAGCAGTACGTC.

The V call is TRBV18, the J call TRBJ2-1; 8 nucleotides match TRBD2. The CDR3 has 13 amino acids. Germline CDR1 KGHSH, CDR2 LQKENI. The J segment lost 2 bases and the V segment lost 7 bases, leaving 1 base of the junction unmatched. CDR3 DNA: TGTGCCAGCTTCGGGGGGGCCTACAATGAGCAGTTCTTC. The encoded protein is CASFGGAYNEQFF.